A selection of T cell receptor beta chains follows, all from one sample in a study of blood T cells in healthy people across ages. TCRdb fed the 5' RACE reads into MiXCR, producing one record per CDR3 protein. This table has under 2 million distinct CDR3 sequences, 30% to 35% appearing once. The sequenced sample consisted of blood. The source is a woman aged 25 to 45 in good health. Both conserved end residues are part of each CDR3. The order of the fields is J gene, V gene, CDR3 protein.

j_gene: TRBJ1-1; v_gene: TRBV3-1; CDR3aa: CASSQDSRNTEAFF
j_gene: TRBJ2-7; v_gene: TRBV4-1; CDR3aa: CASSQVNMLNSYEQYF
j_gene: TRBJ2-5; v_gene: TRBV10-2; CDR3aa: CASSERLKGTQYF
j_gene: TRBJ1-1; v_gene: TRBV6-6; CDR3aa: CASSYSETGAPEAFF
j_gene: TRBJ2-3; v_gene: TRBV6-1; CDR3aa: CASSQTGARTDTQYF
j_gene: TRBJ1-2; v_gene: TRBV5-1; CDR3aa: CASSSGVKGDYTF
j_gene: TRBJ2-7; v_gene: TRBV2; CDR3aa: CASSGRAGIIYEQYF
j_gene: TRBJ2-5; v_gene: TRBV20-1; CDR3aa: CSAGGGKRGRETQYF
j_gene: TRBJ2-7; v_gene: TRBV30; CDR3aa: CAWSVQGYTEQYF
j_gene: TRBJ1-1; v_gene: TRBV5-4; CDR3aa: CASSSYRTGQGEDTEAFF
j_gene: TRBJ2-1; v_gene: TRBV28; CDR3aa: CASSIAGGAWNEQFF
j_gene: TRBJ2-1; v_gene: TRBV5-5; CDR3aa: CASARGGAVEQFF
j_gene: TRBJ1-4; v_gene: TRBV11-2; CDR3aa: CASSTTGNPNEKLFF
j_gene: TRBJ2-5; v_gene: TRBV25-1; CDR3aa: CASSANDYYEETQYF
j_gene: TRBJ1-5; v_gene: TRBV27; CDR3aa: CASSLSGRVFRSNQPQHF
j_gene: TRBJ2-2; v_gene: TRBV20-1; CDR3aa: CSARAGTGYAGELFF
j_gene: TRBJ2-2; v_gene: TRBV3-1; CDR3aa: CASSRAGVGDTGELFF
j_gene: TRBJ1-3; v_gene: TRBV10-1; CDR3aa: CASSGSILGNTIYF
j_gene: TRBJ2-3; v_gene: TRBV27; CDR3aa: CVSSSLRGGQYF
j_gene: TRBJ1-1; v_gene: TRBV6-1; CDR3aa: CASSDPQGLSTEAFF
j_gene: NA; v_gene: TRBV12-3/TRBV12-4; CDR3aa: CASSPLTAGGGEQYF
j_gene: TRBJ2-3; v_gene: TRBV3-1; CDR3aa: CASSLPSSGGTDTQYF
j_gene: TRBJ2-5; v_gene: TRBV7-8; CDR3aa: CASSSSSGRAGETQYF
j_gene: TRBJ1-1; v_gene: TRBV7-3; CDR3aa: CASSSLGRNTEAFF
j_gene: NA; v_gene: TRBV5-6; CDR3aa: CASSTGTGWGEQYF
j_gene: TRBJ1-2; v_gene: TRBV4-1; CDR3aa: CASSPSETENYGYTF
j_gene: TRBJ2-7; v_gene: TRBV20-1; CDR3aa: CSARVDSRSYEQYF
j_gene: TRBJ2-5; v_gene: TRBV2; CDR3aa: CASSGQNQETQYF
j_gene: TRBJ1-5; v_gene: TRBV20-1; CDR3aa: CSAGDSRRTGVYQPQHF
j_gene: TRBJ2-1; v_gene: TRBV5-1; CDR3aa: CASSFYSLVSAYNEQFF
j_gene: TRBJ2-2; v_gene: TRBV2; CDR3aa: CASNSRGGSPPGELFF
j_gene: TRBJ2-7; v_gene: TRBV20-1; CDR3aa: CSARDRKGPNSYEQYF
j_gene: TRBJ1-6; v_gene: TRBV6-6; CDR3aa: CASSAGRSSPLHF
j_gene: TRBJ2-1; v_gene: TRBV6-2/TRBV6-3; CDR3aa: CASSTRPQLTSATTYNEQFF
j_gene: TRBJ2-2; v_gene: TRBV20-1; CDR3aa: CSAPGLLGGTGELFF
j_gene: TRBJ1-2; v_gene: TRBV6-2/TRBV6-3; CDR3aa: CASSPGALYGYTF
j_gene: TRBJ1-2; v_gene: TRBV10-3; CDR3aa: CVISEPGLMTGYTF
j_gene: TRBJ2-7; v_gene: TRBV29-1; CDR3aa: CGVEGQGDYEQYF
j_gene: TRBJ2-6; v_gene: TRBV3-1; CDR3aa: CASSHEGRIDPGANVLTF
j_gene: TRBJ2-3; v_gene: TRBV20-1; CDR3aa: CSARLLADTDTQYF
j_gene: TRBJ2-3; v_gene: TRBV30; CDR3aa: CAWRGAVSTDTQYF
j_gene: TRBJ2-3; v_gene: TRBV7-2; CDR3aa: CASSLDAGGRTDTQYF
j_gene: TRBJ2-1; v_gene: TRBV20-1; CDR3aa: CSASSPGLRYNEQFF
j_gene: TRBJ1-2; v_gene: TRBV15; CDR3aa: CATRDTGFPIYGYTF
j_gene: TRBJ2-1; v_gene: TRBV4-1; CDR3aa: CASSKLALPYNEQFF
j_gene: TRBJ1-2; v_gene: TRBV7-2; CDR3aa: CASSLAPGTGDGGYTF
j_gene: TRBJ1-1; v_gene: TRBV5-6; CDR3aa: CASSISGPHTEAFF
j_gene: TRBJ1-5; v_gene: TRBV29-1; CDR3aa: CSVEGLGGQPQHF
j_gene: TRBJ1-5; v_gene: TRBV30; CDR3aa: CAWSVQWGTGDQPQHF
j_gene: TRBJ2-1; v_gene: TRBV3-1; CDR3aa: CASSQDTSGGTGEQFF
j_gene: TRBJ2-7; v_gene: TRBV28; CDR3aa: CASSSQDVSYEQYF
j_gene: NA; v_gene: TRBV7-3; CDR3aa: CASSSGGGSHYEQYF